Listed below are T cell receptor beta chains from one sample, sequenced in a study of cytomegalovirus exposure and HLA in healthy donors. The data were produced by immunoSEQ multiplex PCR, yet TCRdb's version contains in-frame clones alone and is incomplete. The table includes about 150,000 clones, roughly 9.6% detected once. Sequenced sample: PBMCs. These receptor sequences come from a woman aged 40 to 50 in good health and CMV-seropositive. The CDR3 runs from the conserved cysteine through the conserved F or W. Fields, in order: clone size, V gene, D gene, J gene, CDR3 protein, CDR3 DNA. A D gene is named only where the DNA matches it firmly. Clone size, where shown, is once, few, many, or a class for clones that have expanded.

>few|TRBV5-8|TRBD1|TRBJ2-5
CASSYYAGTGVRQETQYF
TGTGCCAGCAGCTACTACGCCGGGACAGGGGTGAGGCAAGAGACCCAGTACTTC
>few|TRBV2|NA|TRBJ2-2
CASSILSNTGELFF
TGTGCCAGCAGTATTTTATCGAACACCGGGGAGCTGTTTTTT
>NA|TRBV29-1|TRBD1|TRBJ2-7
CSVTSDRSAYEQYF
TGCAGCGTTACCTCGGACAGGTCGGCCTACGAGCAGTACTTC
>NA|TRBV11-2|NA|TRBJ2-2
CASSLVSGTDTGELFF
TGTGCCAGCAGCTTAGTCTCAGGGACTGACACCGGGGAGCTGTTTTTT
>NA|TRBV27|NA|TRBJ1-1
CASSRTGLAAFF
TGTGCCAGCAGCCGCACCGGGTTGGCAGCTTTCTTT
>NA|TRBV6-5|NA|TRBJ2-5
CASSARLDQETQYF
TGTGCCAGCAGTGCCCGACTAGATCAAGAGACCCAGTACTTC
>few|TRBV4-3|TRBD1|TRBJ1-6
CASSADLTGVNSPLHF
TGCGCCAGCAGCGCCGATCTGACAGGGGTCAATTCACCCCTCCACTTT
>few|TRBV6-6|NA|TRBJ1-2
CASSYRGTNYGYTF
TGTGCCAGCAGTTACCGCGGAACCAACTATGGCTACACCTTC
>NA|TRBV19|NA|TRBJ1-4
CASSIAPGRGGEKLFF
TGTGCCAGTAGTATCGCGCCGGGCCGAGGGGGAGAAAAACTGTTTTTT
>NA|TRBV5-1|TRBD1|TRBJ2-3
CASSTGQVLMDTQYF
TGCGCCAGCAGCACCGGACAGGTTCTTATGGATACGCAGTATTTT
>NA|TRBV7-9|TRBD1|TRBJ2-5
CASSSGQYQETQYF
TGTGCCAGCAGCTCGGGACAGTACCAAGAGACCCAGTACTTC
>few|TRBV21-1|NA|TRBJ1-5
CASSRQGAVVSNQPQHF
TGTGCCAGCAGCCGGCAGGGGGCGGTTGTTTCTAATCAGCCCCAGCATTTT
>few|TRBV6-1|TRBD1|TRBJ2-7
CASRQGMSYEQYF
TGTGCCAGCCGACAGGGTATGTCCTACGAGCAGTACTTC
>NA|TRBV27|TRBD2|TRBJ2-6
CASSWGLGGGGANVLTF
TGTGCCAGCAGTTGGGGACTAGGCGGTGGAGGGGCCAACGTCCTGACTTTC
>NA|TRBV7-7|NA|TRBJ2-2
CASQRGTNTGELFF
TGTGCCAGCCAACGGGGGACGAACACCGGGGAGCTGTTTTTT
>few|TRBV29-1|NA|TRBJ1-1
CSVDRGVDTEAFF
TGCAGCGTTGATCGGGGGGTGGACACTGAAGCTTTCTTT
>many|TRBV6-1|NA|TRBJ1-4
CASSEGGDALNEKLFF
TGTGCCAGCAGTGAGGGGGGTGACGCCTTAAATGAAAAACTGTTTTTT
>NA|TRBV5-4|NA|TRBJ2-2
CASSLELSFANTGELFF
TGTGCCAGCAGCTTGGAACTATCGTTCGCGAACACCGGGGAGCTGTTTTTT
>few|TRBV5-6|NA|TRBJ2-5
CASELKGIQETQYF
TGTGCCAGCGAGCTTAAGGGGATCCAAGAGACCCAGTACTTC
>few|TRBV6-5|NA|TRBJ2-7
CASNLQVSSYEQYF
TGTGCCAGCAACTTACAGGTTAGCTCCTACGAGCAGTACTTC
>few|TRBV6-5|NA|TRBJ1-6
CASSSRNGSPLHF
TGTGCCAGCAGTTCCCGCAACGGTTCACCCCTCCACTTT
>few|TRBV9|NA|TRBJ1-2
CASSVGWGVRGYTF
TGTGCCAGCAGCGTAGGGTGGGGGGTACGCGGCTACACCTTC
>NA|TRBV7-9|NA|TRBJ1-5
CASTLGSSQPQHF
TGTGCCAGCACCCTGGGGAGCAGTCAGCCCCAGCATTTT
>few|TRBV7-2|TRBD1|TRBJ1-2
CASSLGEQGDGYTF
TGTGCCAGCAGCTTAGGGGAACAGGGGGATGGCTACACCTTC
>NA|TRBV19|TRBD1|TRBJ1-5
CASTRQGGQPQHF
TGTGCCAGTACCCGACAGGGGGGGCAGCCCCAGCATTTT
>NA|TRBV5-4|TRBD1|TRBJ1-5
CASSLGGTGDTNQPQHF
TGTGCCAGCAGCTTGGGTGGGACAGGGGACACCAATCAGCCCCAGCATTTT
>few|TRBV5-6|TRBD2|TRBJ2-3
CASSPRWGSGGGSGDTQYF
TGTGCCAGCAGCCCACGATGGGGCAGCGGGGGGGGGAGCGGAGATACGCAGTATTTT
>NA|TRBV6-1|NA|TRBJ1-5
CASSSGQPLGPQHF
TGTGCCAGCAGTTCCGGACAGCCTTTGGGGCCCCAGCATTTT